This TCR beta chain derives from a study of T cells after yellow fever vaccination. Study-wide results and limits: Boosting was followed by the reappearance of most primary-vaccination clones (around 95% CD4, about 89% CD8).

TCRdb itself ran the 5' RACE reads through MiXCR, one entry per CDR3 protein. The sample has about 220,000 distinct CDR3 sequences; less than 3.5% are singletons. This CDR3 is 17 amino acids long. V shed 2 bases, J shed 5 bases, and the junction held 10 bases outside the gene matches. Germline-derived CDR1 and CDR2 are LGHNA and YSLEER. This clonotype was seen a handful of times. The antigen is not known. This clonotype was obtained from a man aged 18 to 29 who received the YFV17D yellow fever vaccine. Material: CD4+ T cells sorted from PBMCs, obtained 10 days after the yellow fever booster vaccination. V is TRBV4-3 and J is TRBJ2-7; 12 bases agree with TRBD1. Here the CDR3 DNA reads TGCGCCAGCAGCCAATTTCGACCGGGACAGGGGGCCCACGAGCAGTACTTC. Protein: CASSQFRPGQGAHEQYF.